Listed here are 26 T cell receptor beta chains from one sample, sequenced in a study of blood T cell repertoires in COVID-19. Data came from immunoSEQ multiplex PCR; TCRdb stores just in-frame clones and leaves some out. The profile shows 220,000 or so clones, around 84% of them singletons. Sequenced material: peripheral blood. The receptors were gathered from a man under 40 with active or convalescent COVID-19.

The rearrangement links TRBV11-2 to TRBJ1-1; 7 nucleotides agree with TRBD1. There are 14 residues in the CDR3. V shed 5 bases and J 4 bases; nucleotides not matched to a gene: 7. CDR1 SGHAT and CDR2 FQNNGV come from the germline V gene. The CDR3 loop reads CASSGYRDSTEAFF. DNA for the CDR3: TGTGCCAGCAGCGGATACCGGGACAGCACTGAAGCTTTCTTT.

The J gene is TRBJ1-3, the V gene TRBV18; D remains ambiguous. Trimming left V 2 bases short and J 3 bases short, with 8 bases between. Germline V CDR1 and CDR2: KGHSH, LQKENI. CDR3 length: 14 residues. The CDR3 spells CASSPNSGGNTIYF. In nucleotides, the CDR3 is TGTGCCAGCTCACCAAATAGTGGTGGAAACACCATATATTTT.

The V gene is TRBV7-2, the J gene TRBJ1-2; TRBD1 is a possible D gene (5 bases). Per germline, CDR1 SGHTA and CDR2 FQGNSA. This CDR3 comprises 14 residues. V was trimmed by 4 bases and J by 4 bases, leaving 13 bases between them. CDR3 in amino acids: CASSSPMGLYGYTF. CDR3 coding DNA: TGTGCCAGCAGCTCCCCCATGGGGCTCTATGGCTACACCTTC.

This chain connects TRBV4-2 to TRBJ1-2; 8 bases agree with TRBD1. The V and J ends lost 2 bases and 9 bases, in that order; junction bases with no gene match: 5. The CDR3 is made up of 13 amino acids. Germline V lookup: CDR1 LGHNA, CDR2 YNFKEQ. CDR3 DNA: TGTGCCAGCAGCCAAATTACAGGGGGGAGCTACACCTTC. Its translation is CASSQITGGSYTF.

This clone was counted a single time. This sequence joins TRBV4-1 and TRBJ2-7; 10 bases agree with TRBD2. With 1 base clipped from V and 4 bases from J, the junction kept 1 base outside the gene matches. The CDR3 extends over 14 amino acids. CDR1 and CDR2 from the germline V gene are MGHRA and YSYEKL. CDR3 bases: TGCGCCAGCAGCCAAGCTAGCGGGGGTTACGAGCAGTACTTC. Translating gives CASSQASGGYEQYF.

The chain uses TRBV27 and TRBJ2-6, with unresolved D. This CDR3 region has 15 residues. Germline loops: CDR1 MNHEY, CDR2 SMNVEV (reference sequence). V lost 6 bases to trimming and J lost 4 bases, with 13 bases between them. CDR3 loop: CASSLYGNGANVLTF. The CDR3 DNA is TGTGCCAGCAGCCTTTACGGTAACGGGGCCAACGTCCTGACTTTC.

In this sample, this clone turned up once. The CDR3 DNA follows: TGTGCCAGCAGAACCGGACAGGGACGGCTTGCGACCCAGTACTTC. Translated: CASRTGQGRLATQYF. This chain links TRBV6-5 with TRBJ2-5; 8 bases fit TRBD1. This CDR3 has 15 residues. In germline, CDR1 is MNHEY, CDR2 SVGAGI. Trimming removed 6 bases from V and 7 bases from J; junction bases left unmatched: 13.

The CDR3 here is CASSSSGGQTGELFF. CDR3 bases: TGTGCCAGCTCAAGTTCAGGGGGCCAGACCGGGGAGCTGTTTTTT. This rearrangement joins TRBV18 to TRBJ2-2, with 8 bases identical to TRBD1. The CDR3 has 15 residues. Trimming took 5 bases from V and 5 from J; bases not matched to a gene: 7. CDR1 and CDR2 (germline): KGHSH, LQKENI. Full variable domain (rest looked up from reference TRBV18 and TRBJ2-2): NAGVMQNPRHLVRRRGQEARLRCSPMKGHSHVYWYRQLPEEGLKFMVYLQKENIIDESGMPKERFSAEFPKEGPSILRIQQVVRGDSAAYFCASSSSGGQTGELFFGEGSRLTVL.

The chain has TRBV9 and TRBJ2-3, with TRBD2 identical over 9 bases. The V gene's germline CDR1 is SGDLS and CDR2 YYNGEE. V trimming: 0 bases; J trimming: 2 bases; junction bases outside the gene matches: 7. The CDR3 covers 17 residues. The CDR3 loop is CASSVAPLAGNTDTQYF. The CDR3 region has the DNA TGTGCCAGCAGCGTAGCTCCGCTAGCGGGAAACACAGATACGCAGTATTTT.

The chain links TRBV7-9 to TRBJ1-1; D not certain. Germline V CDR1 and CDR2: SEHNR, FQNEAQ (reference sequence). The ends were cut back, 5 bases at V and 4 bases at J, with 17 bases in the middle. The CDR3 sequence is 15 residues long. The CDR3 bases are TGTGCCAGCAGCACCAATCCCGCCGTCGGCACTGAAGCTTTCTTT. Translating gives CASSTNPAVGTEAFF.

The rearrangement links TRBV4-2 to TRBJ2-2; 8 bases match TRBD1. J gave up 8 bases and V 4 bases, and 9 bases lay outside the gene matches. Per germline, CDR1 LGHNA and CDR2 YNFKEQ. The CDR3 loop spans 15 amino acids. The CDR3 here is CASSLRQGAEGELFF. The DNA of the CDR3 is TGTGCCAGCAGCCTACGCCAGGGGGCTGAAGGGGAGCTGTTTTTT.

This chain links TRBV6-2 or TRBV6-3 with TRBJ2-5; TRBD2 matches 7 bases. Unmatched junction bases numbered 6, after V lost 1 base and J lost 1 base. Per germline, CDR1 MNHEY and CDR2 SVGEGT. The CDR3 length is 16 residues. The CDR3 DNA is TGTGCCAGCAGTTACTTGGCTAGCGGCCTCCAAGAGACCCAGTACTTC. This translates into CASSYLASGLQETQYF.

The V gene is TRBV5-4, the J gene TRBJ2-7; TRBD1 agrees at 8 bases. The V gene's germline CDR1 is SGHNT and CDR2 YYREEE (reference sequence). The CDR3 length is 15 residues. Germline trimming cut 3 bases from V and 8 bases from J; bases unmatched to any gene: 13. CDR3 bases: TGTGCCAGCAGCTACGACAGGGGCGGGCTATCCAAGCAGTACTTC. It codes for CASSYDRGGLSKQYF.

The CDR3 reads CASRPTLAGTYEQYF. The CDR3 coding sequence is TGTGCCAGCAGACCTACACTAGCGGGAACTTACGAGCAGTACTTC. The rearrangement links TRBV28 to TRBJ2-7; 10 bases are a match to TRBD2. The trim removed 6 bases at V and 4 bases at J, leaving 9 bases unmatched. Germline lookup yields CDR1 MDHEN and CDR2 SYDVKM. The CDR3 totals 15 residues.

This clone has just one count. The chain uses TRBV20-1 and TRBJ1-2; the D is unclear. Looked up from germline, CDR1 is DFQATT and CDR2 is SNEGSKA (reference sequence). V was trimmed by 3 bases and J by 3 bases, leaving 5 bases between them. CDR3 length: 11 residues. In nucleotides, the CDR3 is TGCAGTGCTAGGGAGGACTATGGCTACACCTTC. This encodes CSAREDYGYTF.

The chain couples TRBV5-1 to TRBJ2-1; D is ambiguous. Deletions cut 6 bases from V and 2 bases from J, with 15 bases between. Germline V CDR1 and CDR2: SGHRS, YFSETQ. CDR3 size: 15 residues. The CDR3 is CASIDGESPYNEQFF. In DNA form, the CDR3 reads TGCGCCAGCATAGACGGAGAGTCTCCCTACAATGAGCAGTTCTTC.

This clone was counted only a few times. This sequence joins TRBV6-5 and TRBJ1-2; maybe TRBD1 (5 bases). This CDR3 contains 14 residues. CDR1 MNHEY and CDR2 SVGAGI come from the germline V gene. Trimming shortened V by 10 bases and J by 7 bases, and 22 bases separated the two germline ends. CDR3 in DNA: TGTGCCACCACAGGTTCAGGGAGGGCTAGTGGCTACACCTTC. It codes for CATTGSGRASGYTF.

V gene TRBV2 combines with J gene TRBJ1-6; possibly TRBD1 for D (6 bases). From germline, CDR1 is SNHLY and CDR2 FYNNEI. Trimming took off 6 bases at V and 5 bases at J, with 17 bases between the two ends. This CDR3 has 16 residues. CDR3 sequence: CASRATQGIDNSPLHF. CDR3 bases: TGTGCCAGCAGGGCCACCCAGGGGATTGATAATTCACCCCTCCACTTT.

The chain links TRBV19 to TRBJ2-5; no definite D call. This CDR3 has 13 residues. Trimming took 6 bases from V and 2 from J, leaving 10 bases between them. CDR1 is LNHDA and CDR2 is SQIVND in the germline V gene (reference sequence). CDR3 DNA sequence: TGTGCCAGTAGCATCAGGCTGCAAGAGACCCAGTACTTC. It encodes CASSIRLQETQYF.

This clone was picked up a small number of times. The chain couples TRBV5-4 to TRBJ2-1, with 10 nucleotides matching TRBD2. V dropped 4 bases and J dropped 5; count of bases not matched to a gene: 6. The germline V gene encodes CDR1 SGHNT and CDR2 YYREEE (reference sequence). The CDR3 is 15 amino acids. CDR3 region: CASSPWTSGDNEQFF. CDR3 in DNA: TGTGCCAGCAGCCCTTGGACTAGCGGAGACAATGAGCAGTTCTTC.

The CDR3 DNA reads as TGTGCCAGCAGCCTCGGACAGGGCCTTAATCAGCCCCAGCATTTT. Amino acids: CASSLGQGLNQPQHF. The rearrangement uses TRBV7-9 and TRBJ1-5; 8 nucleotides agree with TRBD1. The CDR3 is made up of 15 amino acids. Germline CDR1 reads SEHNR; CDR2 reads FQNEAQ (reference sequence). The V segment lost 5 bases and the J segment 4 bases; nucleotides outside the gene matches: 7.

The J gene is TRBJ1-6, the V gene TRBV7-3, with TRBD1 as a possible D gene (6 bases). With 8 bases removed from V and 10 bases from J, the gap between germline ends came to 15 bases. CDR1 is SGHTA and CDR2 is FQGTGA in the germline V gene. The CDR3 is 13 residues long. CDR3 nucleotides: TGTGCCAGCCAACAGGGTGTAGGGTCACCCCTCCACTTT. This gives the protein CASQQGVGSPLHF.

In its sample, this clone was seen once. The J gene is TRBJ1-2, the V gene TRBV6-5; D call uncertain. The V and J ends lost 3 bases and 2 bases respectively, with 13 bases between them. This CDR3 spans 15 amino acids. Germline V gene sequence: CDR1 MNHEY, CDR2 SVGAGI. The chain's CDR3 is CASSYKGTRNYGYTF. CDR3 DNA: TGTGCCAGCAGTTATAAGGGAACTAGAAACTATGGCTACACCTTC.

The chain combines TRBV28 with TRBJ1-6, with D possibly being TRBD1 (5 bases). In germline, CDR1 is MDHEN, CDR2 SYDVKM. This CDR3 has 13 amino acids. Trimming shortened V by 6 bases and J by 7 bases, and 10 bases separated the two germline ends. CDR3: CASRGQENSPLHF. CDR3 DNA: TGTGCCAGCAGGGGGCAGGAAAATTCACCCCTCCACTTT.

V and J are TRBV19 and TRBJ2-3, with TRBD1 matching over 8 bases. The length of the CDR3 is 16 residues. Germline trimming cut 10 bases from V and 0 bases from J; bases unmatched to any gene: 12. CDR1 LNHDA and CDR2 SQIVND come from the germline V gene (reference sequence). The CDR3 coding sequence is TGTGCCACGTCACCGGGACAGGTAGCGAGCACAGATACGCAGTATTTT. This sequence encodes CATSPGQVASTDTQYF.

The DNA of the CDR3 is TGTGCCAGCAGCTTGGCTGGGCAGGGGGATACGCAGTATTTT. This codes for CASSLAGQGDTQYF. The chain joins TRBV5-4 to TRBJ2-3; D might be TRBD1 (6 bases). The CDR3 is 14 residues long. The germline V and J ends were trimmed by 0 bases and 6 bases, with 11 bases remaining between them. Germline CDR1 SGHNT, CDR2 YYREEE (reference sequence).